One and the same sample provided the 15 T cell receptor beta chains below, sequenced in a study of CD8+ T cells in alopecia areata. Extracted RNA was reverse transcribed, and the resulting cDNA served as sequencing template. Assay: immunoSEQ multiplex PCR; the TCRdb copy retains only in-frame clones and omits some. This table holds roughly 100,000 clones, around 59% found once. Sequenced sample: CD4+ T cells sorted from blood. These receptor sequences come from a human donor in good health.

The chain carries TRBV11-2 and TRBJ2-5; D may be TRBD2 (7 bases). V was clipped by 2 bases and J by 4 bases, with 11 bases between them. CDR1 is SGHAT and CDR2 is FQNNGV in the germline V gene. The CDR3 runs to 14 residues. The CDR3: CASSLPGGLETQYF. The CDR3 coding sequence is TGTGCCAGCAGCTTACCGGGGGGCCTAGAGACCCAGTACTTC.

The J gene is TRBJ2-6, the V gene TRBV10-3; TRBD1 aligns across 11 bases. With V trimmed by 7 bases and J by 0 bases, 5 bases remained unmatched. This CDR3 comprises 17 residues. Germline CDR1 and CDR2: ENHRY and SYGVKD. The CDR3 coding sequence is TGTGCCATCACCGGACAGGGGGCTCGCTCTGGGGCCAACGTCCTGACTTTC. This translates into CAITGQGARSGANVLTF.

The chain recombines TRBV5-1 with TRBJ2-5; the D gene is possibly TRBD2 (6 bases). The CDR3 consists of 13 residues. Germline V gene lookup returns CDR1 SGHRS and CDR2 YFSETQ. V lost 2 bases, J lost 5 bases, and 10 bases lay in between. The CDR3 DNA reads TGCGCCAGCAGCTTTGGAGGGGACGAGACCCAGTACTTC. Amino acid sequence: CASSFGGDETQYF. Supplemented by reference TRBV5-1 and TRBJ2-5, the full variable domain reads KAGVTQTPRYLIKTRGQQVTLSCSPISGHRSVSWYQQTPGQGLQFLFEYFSETQRNKGNFPGRFSGRQFSNSRSEMNVSTLELGDSALYLCASSFGGDETQYFGPGTRLLVL.

This clone was seen more than once but under ten times. The chain uses TRBV7-2 and TRBJ2-1, with 12 bases matching TRBD2. There are 16 residues in the CDR3. In germline, CDR1 is SGHTA, CDR2 FQGNSA. J gave up 9 bases and V 1 base, and 7 bases lay outside the gene matches. The chain's CDR3 is CASSLVRSSGGAEQFF. The CDR3 DNA reads TGTGCCAGCAGCTTAGTTAGGTCTAGCGGGGGGGCTGAGCAGTTCTTC.

V usage is TRBV5-6 and J usage is TRBJ1-2; 7 nucleotides match TRBD1. V lost 1 base and J lost 4; bases outside the gene matches: 4. The CDR3 runs to 14 residues. Germline V CDR1 and CDR2: SGHDT, YYEEEE. Here the CDR3 DNA reads TGTGCCAGCAGCTTGTTCCCAGGGGGCTATGGCTACACCTTC. It is translated as CASSLFPGGYGYTF.

The V and J genes are TRBV4-1 and TRBJ2-2; D is uncertain. Germline CDR1 reads MGHRA; CDR2 reads YSYEKL. V was clipped by 4 bases and J by 2 bases, with 14 bases between them. The CDR3 spans 16 residues. The CDR3 here is CASSPQELLNTGELFF. The CDR3 DNA sequence: TGCGCCAGCAGCCCCCAGGAGCTTCTTAACACCGGGGAGCTGTTTTTT.

The rearrangement joins TRBV11-1 to TRBJ2-1; D may be TRBD1 (7 bases). The CDR3 extends over 15 amino acids. V lost 5 bases, J lost 0 bases, and 11 bases lay in between. CDR1 is SGHAT and CDR2 is FQDESV in the germline V gene (reference sequence). The CDR3 loop is CASSSRGDSYNEQFF. The CDR3, as DNA: TGTGCCAGCAGCAGCAGGGGGGACTCCTACAATGAGCAGTTCTTC.

This clone was detected a few times. The sample carries other DNA sequences with the same CDR3. This chain uses TRBV28 with TRBJ2-5; D is undetermined. CDR3 size: 11 residues. V lost 2 bases, J lost 4 bases, and 2 bases lay in between. CDR1 is MDHEN, CDR2 SYDVKM, per germline. The CDR3 is CASSLRETQYF. The CDR3 bases are TGTGCCAGCAGTTTAAGAGAGACCCAGTACTTC.

This clone was seen a few times. The gene calls are TRBV5-1 and TRBJ1-1; 9 bases map to TRBD1. The CDR3 covers 14 residues. CDR1 is SGHRS and CDR2 is YFSETQ in the germline V gene. J was trimmed by 7 bases and V by 4 bases; bases with no gene match: 8. In DNA, the CDR3 is TGCGCCAGCAGCGCCCAGACAGGGGGTGGTGAAGCTTTCTTT. Its protein product is CASSAQTGGGEAFF.

The chain couples TRBV29-1 to TRBJ1-3; D is undetermined. The germline V and J ends were trimmed by 4 bases and 4 bases, with 8 bases remaining between them. The germline gives CDR1 SQVTM, CDR2 ANQGSEA. The CDR3 extends over 12 amino acids. The CDR3 DNA follows: TGCAGCGTTGTTACACAGGGAAACACCATATATTTT. Translated, it gives CSVVTQGNTIYF.

The chain couples TRBV29-1 to TRBJ2-3; TRBD2 matches at 13 bases. Trimming at V came to 7 bases and at J to 4 bases, leaving 8 bases not matched to a gene. This CDR3 comprises 15 residues. CDR1 SQVTM and CDR2 ANQGSEA come from the germline V gene. The CDR3 here is CSAKGLAGPSDTQYF. CDR3 sequence (DNA): TGCAGCGCCAAGGGACTAGCGGGGCCCTCAGATACGCAGTATTTT.

This clone was counted ten times or more. The chain recombines TRBV7-2 with TRBJ2-6; D assignment may be TRBD1 or TRBD2 (5 bases each). CDR1 and CDR2 from the germline V gene are SGHTA and FQGNSA. The CDR3 spans 14 residues. V lost 11 bases to trimming and J lost 2 bases, with 13 bases between them. The CDR3 region has the DNA TGTGCCCGTCGTACGGGGCCTGGGGCCAACGTCCTGACTTTC. Translated, it gives CARRTGPGANVLTF. The full variable domain, in which reference TRBV7-2 and TRBJ2-6 provide the parts outside the CDR3, is GAGVSQSPSNKVTEKGKDVELRCDPISGHTALYWYRQSLGQGLEFLIYFQGNSAPDKSGLPSDRFSAERTGGSVSTLTIQRTQQEDSAVYLCARRTGPGANVLTFGAGSRLTVL.

The chain carries TRBV7-9 and TRBJ2-5; 7 positions agree with TRBD2. With 0 bases clipped from V and 6 bases from J, the junction kept 10 bases outside the gene matches. The V gene's germline CDR1 is SEHNR and CDR2 FQNEAQ (reference sequence). This CDR3 is built from 16 residues. CDR3 DNA: TGTGCCAGCAGCTTAGCGTCGGGAGGAACGGTGAAGACCCAGTACTTC. This codes for CASSLASGGTVKTQYF.

V usage is TRBV2 and J usage is TRBJ1-5, with D uncertain. Germline CDR1 reads SNHLY; CDR2 reads FYNNEI. The CDR3 consists of 14 residues. V was pared by 4 bases and J by 5 bases, with 12 bases between. CDR3 sequence: CASSVDWGDQPQHF. CDR3 DNA sequence: TGTGCCAGCAGTGTGGATTGGGGAGATCAGCCCCAGCATTTT. Supplemented by reference TRBV2 and TRBJ1-5, the full variable domain reads EPEVTQTPSHQVTQMGQEVILRCVPISNHLYFYWYRQILGQKVEFLVSFYNNEISEKSEIFDDQFSVERPDGSNFTLKIRSTKLEDSAMYFCASSVDWGDQPQHFGDGTRLSIL.

CDR3 protein: CASSWDRANYGYTF. For the CDR3, the DNA is TGCGCCAGCAGCTGGGACAGGGCGAACTATGGCTACACCTTC. The chain is built from TRBV5-1 and TRBJ1-2, with 9 bases lining up with TRBD1. Germline-derived CDR1 and CDR2 are SGHRS and YFSETQ. V was clipped by 3 bases and J by 2 bases; unmatched bases: 2. The CDR3 is 14 amino acids.